This TCR beta chain was observed in a study of cytomegalovirus exposure and HLA in healthy donors. Notes on the study in general: An analysis that was carried out later associated fewer than 20,000 TCR beta sequences with HLA alleles at 0.05 false discovery rate. Diagnosis of cytomegalovirus status made by the classifier reportedly showed high specificity and sensitivity. According to the study, some 160 TCR beta chains were cytomegalovirus-associated. Indistinguishable V segments, including TRBV6-2 and TRBV6-3, were excluded.

Remarks on this clone: Its specificity is not known.

The PCR made use of 60 Vbeta and 13 Jbeta primers. The protocol was immunoSEQ multiplex PCR, while the TCRdb copy is restricted to in-frame clones and leaves out a portion. This sample yields over 75,000 clones, of which around 82% are seen a single time; more than 3% belongs to the top ten. CDR1 and CDR2 (germline): MGHRA, YSYEKL. This CDR3 has 15 residues. Trimming removed 5 bases from V and 3 bases from J; junction bases left unmatched: 7. The rearrangement uses TRBV4-1 and TRBJ2-3; 8 bases are a match to TRBD2. This TCR derives from a man aged 30-40 years in good health and CMV-seropositive. The specimen was PBMCs. The DNA for the CDR3 is TGCGCCAGCAGCTTTCTAGCGGGTATAACAGATACGCAGTATTTT. It specifies CASSFLAGITDTQYF.